A selection of T cell receptor beta chains follows, all from one sample in a study of cytomegalovirus exposure and HLA in healthy donors. TCRdb's copy holds only in-frame clones and misses some; the assay was immunoSEQ multiplex PCR. The sample records over 200,000 clones, just under 70% being singletons. The material sequenced was PBMCs. The receptors originated from a middle-aged man in good health and CMV-seropositive. The CDR3 runs from the conserved cysteine through the conserved F or W. Each record gives: J gene, D gene, V gene, clone size, CDR3 length, CDR3 protein, CDR3 DNA. The D gene is left open where the match is weak. Rows give clone size only sometimes, using once, few, many, or a class for an expanded clone.

J gene: TRBJ1-4
D gene: NA
V gene: TRBV18
clone size: NA
CDR3 length: 13
CDR3 protein: CATQAQVNEKLFF
CDR3 DNA: TGTGCCACCCAGGCACAGGTTAATGAAAAACTGTTTTTT

J gene: TRBJ2-2
D gene: TRBD2
V gene: TRBV6-1
clone size: NA
CDR3 length: 16
CDR3 protein: CASSGPGGSNTGELFF
CDR3 DNA: TGTGCCAGCAGTGGACCCGGGGGGTCGAACACCGGGGAGCTGTTTTTT

J gene: TRBJ2-7
D gene: TRBD2
V gene: TRBV28
clone size: NA
CDR3 length: 14
CDR3 protein: CAIGTSGGTYEQYF
CDR3 DNA: TGTGCCATTGGGACTAGCGGGGGGACCTACGAGCAGTACTTC

J gene: TRBJ1-5
D gene: NA
V gene: TRBV12-5
clone size: few
CDR3 length: 14
CDR3 protein: CASGLVPGNQPQHF
CDR3 DNA: TGTGCTAGTGGTTTGGTACCCGGGAATCAGCCCCAGCATTTT

J gene: TRBJ2-5
D gene: TRBD1
V gene: TRBV19
clone size: NA
CDR3 length: 14
CDR3 protein: CASSIFEGAETQYF
CDR3 DNA: TGTGCCAGTAGTATATTTGAGGGGGCAGAGACCCAGTACTTC

J gene: TRBJ1-5
D gene: NA
V gene: TRBV6-4
clone size: NA
CDR3 length: 14
CDR3 protein: CASSAWAGYQPQHF
CDR3 DNA: TGTGCCAGCAGTGCTTGGGCAGGGTATCAGCCCCAGCATTTT

J gene: TRBJ1-2
D gene: NA
V gene: TRBV29-1
clone size: NA
CDR3 length: 12
CDR3 protein: CSVTDSLYGYTF
CDR3 DNA: TGCAGCGTCACCGACAGTCTCTATGGCTACACCTTC

J gene: TRBJ2-7
D gene: TRBD1
V gene: TRBV28
clone size: NA
CDR3 length: 14
CDR3 protein: CASSLPDRGDEQYF
CDR3 DNA: TGTGCCAGCAGTTTACCCGACAGGGGTGACGAGCAGTACTTC

J gene: TRBJ2-7
D gene: TRBD1
V gene: TRBV6-5
clone size: few
CDR3 length: 14
CDR3 protein: CASSPGTGVYEQYF
CDR3 DNA: TGTGCCAGCAGCCCCGGGACAGGAGTCTACGAGCAGTACTTC

J gene: TRBJ1-4
D gene: TRBD1
V gene: TRBV5-4
clone size: NA
CDR3 length: 15
CDR3 protein: CASSARDRVGEKLFF
CDR3 DNA: TGTGCCAGCAGCGCAAGGGACAGGGTGGGTGAAAAACTGTTTTTT

J gene: TRBJ1-1
D gene: NA
V gene: TRBV5-1
clone size: NA
CDR3 length: 15
CDR3 protein: CASSWDTGPNTEAFF
CDR3 DNA: TGCGCCAGCAGCTGGGACACAGGTCCCAACACTGAAGCTTTCTTT

J gene: TRBJ1-2
D gene: TRBD1
V gene: TRBV6-6
clone size: NA
CDR3 length: 16
CDR3 protein: CASSSGSRQGSYGYTF
CDR3 DNA: TGTGCCAGCAGTTCAGGCTCCCGACAGGGTTCCTATGGCTACACCTTC

J gene: TRBJ2-1
D gene: TRBD2
V gene: TRBV10-3
clone size: NA
CDR3 length: 14
CDR3 protein: CAISEGRGGSEQFF
CDR3 DNA: TGTGCCATCAGTGAGGGGCGGGGGGGCAGTGAGCAGTTCTTC

J gene: TRBJ2-3
D gene: TRBD1
V gene: TRBV13
clone size: NA
CDR3 length: 16
CDR3 protein: CASSFRQGRSSDTQYF
CDR3 DNA: TGTGCCAGCAGCTTCCGACAGGGAAGGAGTTCAGATACGCAGTATTTT

J gene: TRBJ1-3
D gene: NA
V gene: TRBV6-5
clone size: NA
CDR3 length: 14
CDR3 protein: CASSSSGAGNTIYF
CDR3 DNA: TGTGCCAGCAGTTCCTCGGGGGCCGGAAACACCATATATTTT

J gene: TRBJ2-7
D gene: NA
V gene: TRBV21-1
clone size: NA
CDR3 length: 14
CDR3 protein: CASTRPGLAGSQYF
CDR3 DNA: TGTGCCAGCACCCGACCGGGACTAGCGGGATCGCAGTACTTC

J gene: TRBJ2-7
D gene: TRBD1
V gene: TRBV7-2
clone size: NA
CDR3 length: 15
CDR3 protein: CASTRLDRGLYEQYF
CDR3 DNA: TGTGCCAGCACCCGGCTGGACAGGGGTCTCTACGAGCAGTACTTC